This T cell receptor (beta chain) was identified in a study of blood T cells in healthy people across ages. Across the study: The template switching approach captured approximately one barcoded beta molecule for every two T cells. Study outcomes and limitations: The CMV status of each donor remained undetermined, and this could have confounded shifts in expanded clonotypes.

V was trimmed by 4 bases and J by 1 base, leaving 13 bases between them. The germline gives CDR1 SNHLY, CDR2 FYNNEI. The CDR3 contains 15 residues. Comment on this clonotype: Antigen unknown.

Total RNA extracted from each sample amounted to at least 6 micrograms. A second roughly 6 to 11 cycle PCR used barcoded and J-beta primers. MiXCR, run by TCRdb on the 5' RACE reads, gives a single entry per CDR3 protein. Among around 1,100,000 distinct CDR3 sequences listed, roughly two fifths were seen once. This clonotype was obtained from a young man in good health. J is TRBJ1-1 and V is TRBV2; D gene unclear. Source material: blood. The DNA for the CDR3 is TGTGCCAGCAGTGTTATACGACCAAGGAACACTGAAGCTTTCTTT. Translated: CASSVIRPRNTEAFF.